This record concerns one T cell receptor beta chain sequence. Its antigen remains undetermined. Base qualities were left out, and no much larger clone turns up one base away. The germline V gene sets CDR1 to MNHNS and CDR2 to SASEGT. Trimming removed 8 bases from V and 9 bases from J, leaving 14 bases between the germline ends. Reading from cysteine to phenylalanine, the CDR3 counts 12 amino acids. Only the CDR3 part of the read is kept: 36 bases, read in frame from the first base. This specimen comes from a study of OX40 agonist ivuxolimab in advanced cancers. Regarding the study in general: The costimulatory receptor OX40 (CD134) was targeted by ivuxolimab, a fully human IgG2 agonistic monoclonal antibody. Intravenous ivuxolimab was administered to patients every 2 weeks at six dose levels: 0.01, 0.1, 0.3, 1.5, 3 and 10 mg/kg. Of the approximately 50 dose-escalation patients, hepatocellular carcinoma was present in roughly 19, melanoma in roughly 15, renal cell carcinoma in 9 and head and neck cancer in 9. In the dose-escalation cohort, 65% to 85% of patients were male, and the mean age was roughly 60 years with a range of roughly 20 to 79. Patients were allowed to have had prior anti-PD-1, anti-PD-L1 or anti-CTLA-4 therapy, and around 37% of the dose-escalation patients had previously received checkpoint inhibitors. Partial responses were achieved by three dose-escalation patients, of whom one had hepatocellular carcinoma and two had cutaneous melanoma. Peripheral TCRbeta sequencing aimed to test whether ivuxolimab altered TCR sequence diversity and caused clonal T-cell expansion. The monotherapy dose-escalation portion (N ≈ 52 patients) of the phase I ivuxolimab trial is reported in the paper.

The paper as a whole reports these results and caveats: Low levels of normalized T-cell clonal expansion were also shown by some nonresponding patients. Partial responders in the 0.1-3.0 mg/kg groups had among the lowest normalized peripheral clonal expansion, especially among CD8+ T cells. After ivuxolimab, expanded clones were on average more numerous among CD8+ T cells than among CD4+ T cells. Which antigens the clonally expanded peripheral T cells were specific for was not determined. Clonal expansion of both CD4+ and CD8+ blood T cells was observed from baseline to week 6 at doses 0.1 to 3.0 mg/kg.

Genomic DNA was isolated from the sorted cells so that the TCRbeta CDR3 region could be sequenced. TCRbeta CDR3 regions were sequenced using the immunoSEQ Assay. The table comes from immuneACCESS by way of TCRdb, which keeps in-frame sequences with V and J called. Part of the clones is missing from these tables; in studies checked, under half for an unresolved V gene and the rest for unknown reasons. The sample table lists approximately 35,000 clones, approximately 80% of them with a count of one. The biggest ten clones account for under 25% of the sample. Patients with autoimmune disease history or receiving systemic immunosuppression were excluded from the trial. In every dose cohort, peripheral blood was drawn for TCR sequencing at baseline, cycle 4 day 1, and cycle 7 day 1. The samples were taken from a phase I, first-in-human, multicenter, open-label dose-escalation trial of ivuxolimab. Adults with locally advanced or metastatic head and neck squamous cell, hepatocellular, melanoma or renal cell carcinoma were enrolled in the trial. Before TCR sequencing, CD4+ T cells and CD8+ T cells from peripheral blood were sorted into separate populations.

This clonotype originated in an adult with an advanced solid tumor such as melanoma, head and neck, liver or kidney cancer. This chain joins TRBV6-1 to TRBJ2-1, with no confident D gene call. The sample was CD4+ or CD8+ T cells sorted from blood, taken in a trial of the OX40 agonist ivuxolimab. CDR3 region: CASGRLATEQFF. The bases read TGTGCCAGCGGGCGTCTCGCGACTGAGCAGTTCTTC.